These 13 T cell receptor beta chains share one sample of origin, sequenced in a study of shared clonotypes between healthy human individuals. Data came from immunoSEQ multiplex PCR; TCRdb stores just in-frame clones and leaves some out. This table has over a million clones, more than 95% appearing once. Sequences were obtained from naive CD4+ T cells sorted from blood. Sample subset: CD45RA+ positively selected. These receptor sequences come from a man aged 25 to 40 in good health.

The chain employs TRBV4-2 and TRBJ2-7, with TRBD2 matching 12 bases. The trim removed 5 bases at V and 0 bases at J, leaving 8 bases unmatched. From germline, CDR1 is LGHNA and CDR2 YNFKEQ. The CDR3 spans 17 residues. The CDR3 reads CASSYRLAGDPSYEQYF. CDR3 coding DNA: TGTGCCAGCAGCTATCGACTAGCGGGAGATCCCTCCTACGAGCAGTACTTC.

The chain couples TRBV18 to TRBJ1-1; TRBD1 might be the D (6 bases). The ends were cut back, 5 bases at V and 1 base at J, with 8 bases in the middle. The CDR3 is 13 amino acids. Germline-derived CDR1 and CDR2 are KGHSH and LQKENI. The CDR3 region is CASSKGQNTEAFF. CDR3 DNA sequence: TGTGCCAGCTCAAAGGGACAGAACACTGAAGCTTTCTTT.

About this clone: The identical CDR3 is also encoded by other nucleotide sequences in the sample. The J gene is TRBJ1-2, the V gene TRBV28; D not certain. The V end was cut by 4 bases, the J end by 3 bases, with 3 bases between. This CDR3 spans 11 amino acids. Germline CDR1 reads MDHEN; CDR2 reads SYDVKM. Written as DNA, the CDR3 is TGTGCCAGCAGTTCCGACTATGGCTACACCTTC. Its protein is CASSSDYGYTF.

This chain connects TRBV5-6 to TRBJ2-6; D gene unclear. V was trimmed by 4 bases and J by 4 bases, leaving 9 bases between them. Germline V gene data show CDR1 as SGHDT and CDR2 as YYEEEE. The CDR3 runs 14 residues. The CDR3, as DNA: TGTGCCAGCAGCCCAACCGACGGGGCCAACGTCCTGACTTTC. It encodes CASSPTDGANVLTF. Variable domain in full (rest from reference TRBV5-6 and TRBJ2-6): DAGVTQSPTHLIKTRGQQVTLRCSPKSGHDTVSWYQQALGQGPQFIFQYYEEEERQRGNFPDRFSGHQFPNYSSELNVNALLLGDSALYLCASSPTDGANVLTFGAGSRLTVL.

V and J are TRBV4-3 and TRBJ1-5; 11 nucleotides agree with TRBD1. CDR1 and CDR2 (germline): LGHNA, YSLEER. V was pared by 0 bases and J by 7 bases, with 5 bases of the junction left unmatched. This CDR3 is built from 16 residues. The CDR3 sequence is CASSQDAGQGGQPQHF. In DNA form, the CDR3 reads TGCGCCAGCAGCCAAGATGCGGGACAGGGGGGACAGCCCCAGCATTTT.

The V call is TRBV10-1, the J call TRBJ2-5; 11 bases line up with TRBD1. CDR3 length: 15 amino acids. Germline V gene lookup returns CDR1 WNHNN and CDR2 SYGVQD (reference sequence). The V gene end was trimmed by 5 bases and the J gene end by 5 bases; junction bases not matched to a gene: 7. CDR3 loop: CASSTRTGGRETQYF. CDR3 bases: TGCGCCAGCAGTACCCGGACAGGGGGCAGGGAGACCCAGTACTTC.

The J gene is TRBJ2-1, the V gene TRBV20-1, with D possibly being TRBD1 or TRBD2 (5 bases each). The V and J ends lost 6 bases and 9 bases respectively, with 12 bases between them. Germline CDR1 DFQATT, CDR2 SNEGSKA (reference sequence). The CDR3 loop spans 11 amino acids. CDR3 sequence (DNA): TGCAGTGCGACCCGGGACCTTGAGCAGTTCTTC. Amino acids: CSATRDLEQFF.

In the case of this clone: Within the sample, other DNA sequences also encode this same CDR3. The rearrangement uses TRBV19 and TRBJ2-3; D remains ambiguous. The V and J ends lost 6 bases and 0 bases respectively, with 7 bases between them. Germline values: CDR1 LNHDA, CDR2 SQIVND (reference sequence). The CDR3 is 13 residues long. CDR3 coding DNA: TGTGCCAGTAGCAGTCTTAGCACAGATACGCAGTATTTT. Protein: CASSSLSTDTQYF.

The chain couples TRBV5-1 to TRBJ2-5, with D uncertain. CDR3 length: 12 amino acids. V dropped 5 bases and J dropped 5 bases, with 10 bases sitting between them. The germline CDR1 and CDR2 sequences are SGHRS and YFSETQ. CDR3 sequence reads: CASRTARETQYF. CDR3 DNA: TGCGCCAGCAGGACTGCCCGGGAGACCCAGTACTTC. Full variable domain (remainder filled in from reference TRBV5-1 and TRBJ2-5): KAGVTQTPRYLIKTRGQQVTLSCSPISGHRSVSWYQQTPGQGLQFLFEYFSETQRNKGNFPGRFSGRQFSNSRSEMNVSTLELGDSALYLCASRTARETQYFGPGTRLLVL.

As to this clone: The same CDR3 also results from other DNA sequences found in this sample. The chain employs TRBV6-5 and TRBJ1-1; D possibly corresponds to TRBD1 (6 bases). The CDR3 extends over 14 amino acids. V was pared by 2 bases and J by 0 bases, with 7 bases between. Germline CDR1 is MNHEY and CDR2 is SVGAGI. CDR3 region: CASSYGGLNTEAFF. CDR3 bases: TGTGCCAGCAGTTACGGGGGCCTGAACACTGAAGCTTTCTTT.

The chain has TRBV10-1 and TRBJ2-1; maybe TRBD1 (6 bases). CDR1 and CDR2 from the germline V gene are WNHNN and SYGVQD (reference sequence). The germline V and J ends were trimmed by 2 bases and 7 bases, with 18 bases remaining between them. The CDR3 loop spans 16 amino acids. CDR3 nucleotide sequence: TGCGCCAGCAGTGAGGCAGGGCCGGTAAGGGGGAATGAGCAGTTCTTC. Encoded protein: CASSEAGPVRGNEQFF.

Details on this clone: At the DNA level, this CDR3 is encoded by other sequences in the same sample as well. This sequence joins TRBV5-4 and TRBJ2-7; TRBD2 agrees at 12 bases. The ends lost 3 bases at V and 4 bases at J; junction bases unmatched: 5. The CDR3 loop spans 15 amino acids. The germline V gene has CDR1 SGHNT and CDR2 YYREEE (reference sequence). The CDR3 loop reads CASSSRTSGVYEQYF. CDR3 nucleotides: TGTGCCAGCAGCTCTCGGACTAGCGGGGTGTACGAGCAGTACTTC.

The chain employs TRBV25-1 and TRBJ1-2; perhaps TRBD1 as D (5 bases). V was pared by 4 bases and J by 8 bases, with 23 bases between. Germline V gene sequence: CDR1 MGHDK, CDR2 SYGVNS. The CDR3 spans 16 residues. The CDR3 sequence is CASSGRGLQGSWGYTF. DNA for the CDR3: TGTGCCAGCAGTGGTAGGGGACTGCAGGGCAGTTGGGGCTACACCTTC.